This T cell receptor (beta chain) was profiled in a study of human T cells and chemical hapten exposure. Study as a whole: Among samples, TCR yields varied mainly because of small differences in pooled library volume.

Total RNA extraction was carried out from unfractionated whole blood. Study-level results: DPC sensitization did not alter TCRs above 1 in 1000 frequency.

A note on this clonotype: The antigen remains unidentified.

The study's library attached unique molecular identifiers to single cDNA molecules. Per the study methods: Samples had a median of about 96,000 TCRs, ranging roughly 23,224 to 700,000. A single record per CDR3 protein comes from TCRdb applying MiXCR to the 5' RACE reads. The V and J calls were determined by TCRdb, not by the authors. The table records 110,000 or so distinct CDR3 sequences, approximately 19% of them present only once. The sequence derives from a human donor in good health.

CDR3 nucleotide sequence: TGTGCCAGCACCGTCAGGGGGAGTCGGAATGAGCAGTTCTTC. Translating it yields CASTVRGSRNEQFF. The rearrangement uses TRBV12-3 or TRBV12-4 and TRBJ2-1, with 7 bases that match TRBD1. Trimming at V came to 7 bases and at J to 7 bases, leaving 10 bases not matched to a gene. The CDR3 is 14 amino acids.